These T cell receptor beta chains were read from a single sample in a study of blood T cell repertoires in COVID-19. Using immunoSEQ multiplex PCR, the repertoire was profiled, and TCRdb retains in-frame clones only, with some absent. The sample lists 130,000 or so clones; 80% to 90% were seen once. The source material was peripheral blood. Receptors were obtained from a man in his 60s with active or convalescent COVID-19. Both conserved end residues are part of each CDR3. A D gene is named only where the DNA matches it firmly. Size tells how often a clone was seen (once, few, many) or the class of an expanded clone, and some rows leave it out.

j_call | clone_size | v_call | d_call | cdr3_nt | cdr3_aa
TRBJ1-4 | NA | TRBV28 | TRBD1 | TGTGCCAGCAGTCCAGGGGGCAGCGCTAATGAAAAACTGTTTTTT | CASSPGGSANEKLFF
TRBJ2-3 | NA | TRBV2 | TRBD1 | TGTGCCAGCAGCGCAAGAAGGGGGCGAGTAGGGAGCACAGATACGCAGTATTTT | CASSARRGRVGSTDTQYF
TRBJ2-1 | NA | TRBV28 | TRBD2 | TGTGCCAGCAGTTCTCCGGGAGGGGTGAGGAATGAGCAGTTCTTC | CASSSPGGVRNEQFF
TRBJ2-3 | NA | TRBV6-5 | NA | TGTGCCAGCAGAAAACAGGGCTCAGATACGCAGTATTTT | CASRKQGSDTQYF
TRBJ2-3 | NA | TRBV29-1 | NA | TGCAGCGTTGAAGATCTAGCTAAAAGCACAGATACGCAGTATTTT | CSVEDLAKSTDTQYF
TRBJ2-5 | NA | TRBV12-5 | NA | TGTGCTAGTGGTTCAGGGGCCGTGGGGGAGACCCAGTACTTC | CASGSGAVGETQYF
TRBJ2-7 | few | TRBV4-2 | TRBD2 | TGTGCCAGCAGCCAAGAGGCCGGGACTAGCGGATACGAGCAGTACTTC | CASSQEAGTSGYEQYF
TRBJ2-7 | NA | TRBV7-3 | TRBD1 | TGTGCCAGCAGCTTAGGCTACAGGGGTTTTTACGAGCAGTACTTC | CASSLGYRGFYEQYF
TRBJ2-1 | NA | TRBV21-1 | NA | TGTGCCAGCAGCAAAGGAGCTAGCGGGAGGGGCAATGAGCAGTTCTTC | CASSKGASGRGNEQFF
TRBJ2-7 | NA | TRBV25-1 | TRBD2 | TGTGCCAGCAGGGAGTCCGGGACTAGCGGGAGGGCCACCGAGCAGTACTTC | CASRESGTSGRATEQYF
TRBJ2-1 | NA | TRBV7-8 | NA | TGTGCCAGCAGCCCTCCCCGGGGTGAGCAGTTCTTC | CASSPPRGEQFF
TRBJ2-3 | NA | TRBV28 | NA | TGTGCCAGCAGCGGGGAAAGGGATACGCAGTATTTT | CASSGERDTQYF
TRBJ2-3 | NA | TRBV18 | NA | TGTGCCAGCTCACCACCTTCAGGGGGAGGCCGGGGAGATACGCAGTATTTT | CASSPPSGGGRGDTQYF
TRBJ1-6 | NA | TRBV11-1 | TRBD1 | TGTGCCAGCAGAACCGGGACAGCAAATTCACCCCTCCACTTT | CASRTGTANSPLHF
TRBJ1-2 | once | TRBV5-5 | TRBD1 | TGTGCCAGCAGCTTGGGGGGGACAGGGTGGAATGGCTACACCTTC | CASSLGGTGWNGYTF
TRBJ1-1 | NA | TRBV18 | TRBD1 | TGTGCCAGCTCACGAAGACAGGGCCCTGAAGCTTTCTTT | CASSRRQGPEAFF
TRBJ2-1 | NA | TRBV7-9 | NA | TGTGCCAGCAGCCAAGGGGGAGGGCCCTATGAGCAGTTCTTC | CASSQGGGPYEQFF